These 2 T cell receptor beta chains were sequenced from one sample in a study of CD8+CD57+ T cells in acquired aplastic anemia. Genomic DNA, the template, was used for profiling of the TCR beta VDJ and CDR3. TCRdb reprocessed the reads via MiXCR and lists one record per CDR3 protein. The profile covers about 160,000 distinct CDR3 sequences, with around 52% appearing a single time and roughly 30% taken by the ten largest. Patients who underwent sequencing had shown CD8+CD57+ cell expansion by flow cytometry. Sequencing used sorted CD4+, CD8+, or CD8+CD57+ T cells (not recorded which) from PBMCs. The receptor set was obtained from a human donor with aplastic anemia.

This clonotype was observed a handful of times. The chain has TRBV12-3 or TRBV12-4 and TRBJ2-1; D is uncertain. The germline V and J ends were trimmed by 3 bases and 1 base, with 19 bases remaining between them. CDR3 size: 18 residues. CDR3 DNA sequence: TGTGCCAGCAGTTTCTTAGCTAGTTTTAAGGGTTCCTACAATGAGCAGTTCTTC. Protein product: CASSFLASFKGSYNEQFF.

J is TRBJ1-3 and V is TRBV29-1, with a weak D call TRBD1 (5 bases). This CDR3 contains 15 residues. Germline assignment: CDR1 SQVTM and CDR2 ANQGSEA. V lost 5 bases to trimming and J lost 0 bases, with 14 bases between them. The CDR3 region has the DNA TGCAGCGTTAGCCCGACAGAGTCCTCTGGAAACACCATATATTTT. It translates to CSVSPTESSGNTIYF.